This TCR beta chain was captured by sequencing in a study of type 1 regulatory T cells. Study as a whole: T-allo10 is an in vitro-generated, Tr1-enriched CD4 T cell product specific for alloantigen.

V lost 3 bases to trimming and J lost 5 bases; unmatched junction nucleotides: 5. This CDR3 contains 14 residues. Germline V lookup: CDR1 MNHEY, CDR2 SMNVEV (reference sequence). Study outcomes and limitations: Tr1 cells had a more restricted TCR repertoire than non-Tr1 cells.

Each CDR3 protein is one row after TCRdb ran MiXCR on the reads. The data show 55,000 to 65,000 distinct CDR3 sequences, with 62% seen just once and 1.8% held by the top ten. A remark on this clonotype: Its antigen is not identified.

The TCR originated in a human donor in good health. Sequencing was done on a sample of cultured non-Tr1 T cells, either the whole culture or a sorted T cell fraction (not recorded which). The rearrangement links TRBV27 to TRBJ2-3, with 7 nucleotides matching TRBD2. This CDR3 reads CASSLGRGGDTQYF. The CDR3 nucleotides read TGTGCCAGCAGTTTGGGGAGGGGAGGAGATACGCAGTATTTT.